The 10 T cell receptor beta chains reported below all come from one sample, sequenced in a study of blood T cells in healthy people across ages. Then a second PCR, running roughly 7 to 11 cycles, was carried out with a sample-barcoded 5' primer and a J-beta primer mix. TCRdb re-called the 5' RACE reads with MiXCR, one entry per CDR3 protein. The sample includes around 700,000 distinct CDR3 sequences, roughly 25% seen only once; the top ten take more than 8%. This sample was shared with a second study, whose subject was T cells of mothers and their children.

The material sequenced was blood. The receptors derive from a boy aged 5-17 years in good health.

The V gene is TRBV29-1, the J gene TRBJ1-1, with D unclear. Germline V gives CDR1 SQVTM, CDR2 ANQGSEA. The CDR3 covers 13 residues. Trimming shortened V by 4 bases and J by 0 bases, and 9 bases separated the two germline ends. Here the CDR3 reads CSVAMGMNTEAFF. CDR3 sequence (DNA): TGCAGCGTTGCGATGGGAATGAACACTGAAGCTTTCTTT.

This rearrangement joins TRBV9 to TRBJ2-3, with D perhaps matching TRBD1 or TRBD2 (6 bases each). With 3 bases removed from V and 7 bases from J, the gap between germline ends came to 15 bases. Germline V gives CDR1 SGDLS, CDR2 YYNGEE. The CDR3 runs to 14 residues. In DNA form, the CDR3 reads TGTGCCAGCAGCGCGGGGAGGACAGAAAATACGCAGTATTTT. It is translated as CASSAGRTENTQYF.

V usage is TRBV5-1 and J usage is TRBJ2-7; tentative D call: TRBD2 (6 bases). Germline V gives CDR1 SGHRS, CDR2 YFSETQ. The CDR3 consists of 14 residues. The V end was cut by 3 bases, the J end by 0 bases, with 10 bases between. CDR3 protein: CASSWRGSSYEQYF. CDR3 DNA: TGCGCCAGCAGCTGGAGGGGATCCTCCTACGAGCAGTACTTC.

This clonotype was recorded at least ten times. V and J are TRBV29-1 and TRBJ1-1; D is undetermined. Germline CDR1 SQVTM, CDR2 ANQGSEA. V gave up 2 bases and J gave up 6 bases, with 4 bases separating them. CDR3 length equals 10 residues. The CDR3 spells CSVERAEAFF. For the CDR3, the DNA is TGCAGCGTTGAAAGGGCTGAAGCTTTCTTT.

The J gene is TRBJ1-4, the V gene TRBV12-3 or TRBV12-4, with a tentative D call TRBD1 (5 bases). This CDR3 has 14 residues. V was shortened by 5 bases and J by 8 bases, with 15 bases between the two germline ends. CDR3 residues: CASSRRWGTEKLFF. The CDR3 region has the DNA TGTGCCAGCAGTCGACGATGGGGGACCGAAAAACTGTTTTTT.

The sample holds a few counts of this clonotype. This chain uses TRBV29-1 with TRBJ2-7; TRBD2 matches 14 bases. Germline V gives CDR1 SQVTM, CDR2 ANQGSEA. The length of the CDR3 is 16 residues. V shed 3 bases and J 3 bases; nucleotides not matched to a gene: 7. The CDR3 region is CSVEGLAGEPFYEQYF. DNA for the CDR3: TGCAGCGTTGAGGGACTAGCGGGGGAACCTTTCTACGAGCAGTACTTC.

The genes are TRBV3-1 and TRBJ1-1; D is unresolved. V was cut by 1 base and J by 10 bases, with 16 bases left in between. This CDR3 is 14 amino acids long. Per germline, CDR1 LGHDT and CDR2 YNNKEL (reference sequence). CDR3 region: CASSQGEGLARAFF. The CDR3 region has the DNA TGTGCCAGCAGCCAAGGAGAGGGATTGGCGAGAGCTTTCTTT.

This clonotype was found a few times. This chain uses TRBV7-2 with TRBJ1-4; D is uncertain. Germline V CDR1 and CDR2: SGHTA, FQGNSA. This CDR3 has 15 residues. V was cut by 5 bases and J by 3 bases, with 13 bases left in between. The CDR3 nucleotides read TGTGCCAGCAGCCCCCTCCCCTGGTCTAATGAAAAACTGTTTTTT. Protein: CASSPLPWSNEKLFF.

This clonotype was observed a handful of times. A junction boundary mismatches the germline segment, possibly from a read error. The rearrangement uses TRBV5-1 and TRBJ1-4, with TRBD1 identical over 8 bases. Germline loops: CDR1 SGHRS, CDR2 YFSETQ. The CDR3 has 16 amino acids. As DNA, the CDR3 is TGCGCCAGCAGCTTGGGACAGGGGCGGTACGTTGAAAAGCTGTTTTTT. As protein: CASSLGQGRYVEKLFF.

The rearrangement joins TRBV29-1 to TRBJ2-2; D gene unclear. This CDR3 has 12 amino acids. Germline-derived CDR1 and CDR2 are SQVTM and ANQGSEA. V was trimmed by 7 bases and J by 7 bases, leaving 13 bases between them. CDR3: CSAIPDNGELFF. The DNA of the CDR3 is TGCAGCGCTATCCCAGATAACGGGGAGCTGTTTTTT.